The T cell receptor (beta chain) described here comes from a study of breast tumors, draining lymph nodes, adjacent tissues. TCRdb reprocessed the multiplex PCR reads with MiXCR, giving one entry per CDR3 protein. This table has 150,000 to 200,000 distinct CDR3 sequences, around 35% appearing once. General observations from the study: Tumor repertoires ranked between lymph nodes and nontumor tissue in diversity, with V and J gene preferences.

Samples came from axillary lymph nodes draining the breast cancer. This clonotype was counted ten times or more. Its specificity is unknown. Germline V CDR1 and CDR2: LNHNV, YYDKDF (reference sequence). The CDR3 extends over 16 amino acids. The V segment lost 2 bases and the J segment 7 bases; nucleotides outside the gene matches: 11. This sequence joins TRBV15 and TRBJ2-1, with 7 bases lining up with TRBD1. The sample taken for sequencing was axillary lymph node tissue. This clonotype originated in a female donor with breast cancer. Some clones in this sample may be carry-over from other donors' samples. CDR3 nucleotides: TGTGCCACCAGCAGACCTGACAGGGACGTCGAAAATGAGCAGTTCTTC. It codes for CATSRPDRDVENEQFF. The variable domain in full, with the rest retrieved from reference TRBV15 and TRBJ2-1, is DAMVIQNPRYQVTQFGKPVTLSCSQTLNHNVMYWYQQKSSQAPKLLFHYYDKDFNNEADTPDNFQSRRPNTSFCFLDIRSPGLGDTAMYLCATSRPDRDVENEQFFGPGTRLTVL.